This record covers a single TCR beta chain. This sample was taken from a study of blood T cell repertoires in COVID-19. As processed by the authors: Amplification with reference gene primers provided the estimates of nucleated cell counts. Sequenced by immunoSEQ multiplex PCR; TCRdb stores in-frame clones only, minus some. The D gene and trimming were derived from the DNA, and the V and J assignments and clone size from that table. The sample lists about 150,000 clones; about 79% were seen once. V shed 8 bases and J shed 2 bases, with 11 bases lying between them. Germline CDR1 reads MDHEN; CDR2 reads SYDVKM. This CDR3 contains 13 residues.

The source of this sequence is a woman aged 55-75 years with acute or convalescent COVID-19. The chain couples TRBV28 to TRBJ2-3, with a tentative D call TRBD2 (6 bases). The specimen was peripheral blood. CDR3 in DNA: TGTGCCAGCGGAGGGGATTTCACAGATACGCAGTATTTT. It encodes CASGGDFTDTQYF.